These T cell receptor beta chains were read from a single sample in a study of shared clonotypes between healthy human individuals. The method was immunoSEQ multiplex PCR; TCRdb's version includes in-frame clones alone and lacks a portion of them. Among a few million clones listed, 92% were seen once. The sequencing sample was made of naive CD4+ T cells from PBMCs. These receptors originate from a man younger than 35 in good health. Some clones in this sample may be carry-over from other donors' samples. Each CDR3 is given with its conserved first and last residue. D genes are given only for firm matches. Size is omitted from some rows. Given values are once, few, many or a class for expanded clones.

v_gene: TRBV7-6; d_gene: NA; abundance: NA; j_gene: TRBJ2-1; CDR3nt: TGTGCCAGCAGCCCTCTTGCGGGGAACTACAATGAGCAGTTCTTC; CDR3aa: CASSPLAGNYNEQFF
v_gene: TRBV5-5; d_gene: NA; abundance: NA; j_gene: TRBJ2-3; CDR3nt: TGTGCCAGCAGCTATCGGGACCCCGGAACTACAGATACGCAGTATTTT; CDR3aa: CASSYRDPGTTDTQYF
v_gene: TRBV4-1; d_gene: TRBD1; abundance: NA; j_gene: TRBJ2-7; CDR3nt: TGCGCCAGCAGCCAACGCCACCGGGACAGGGCCTCCGAGCAGTACTTC; CDR3aa: CASSQRHRDRASEQYF
v_gene: TRBV18; d_gene: TRBD2; abundance: once; j_gene: TRBJ2-3; CDR3nt: TGTGCCAGCTCACTACTTAGCGGGAGGCGCACAGATACGCAGTATTTT; CDR3aa: CASSLLSGRRTDTQYF
v_gene: TRBV7-9; d_gene: TRBD1; abundance: NA; j_gene: TRBJ1-2; CDR3nt: TGTGCCAGCAGCCTCGGACAGGAGATCTATGGCTACACCTTC; CDR3aa: CASSLGQEIYGYTF
v_gene: TRBV5-1; d_gene: NA; abundance: NA; j_gene: TRBJ1-3; CDR3nt: TGCGCCAGCAGCTTAACAGGAACTCGTGGAAACACCATATATTTT; CDR3aa: CASSLTGTRGNTIYF
v_gene: TRBV5-4; d_gene: NA; abundance: NA; j_gene: TRBJ2-3; CDR3nt: TGTGCCAGCAGCTTTGGGGCCACAGATACGCAGTATTTT; CDR3aa: CASSFGATDTQYF
v_gene: TRBV7-2; d_gene: NA; abundance: NA; j_gene: TRBJ2-7; CDR3nt: TGTGCCAGCAGCTTAGTGGGAGACTCCTACGAGCAGTACTTC; CDR3aa: CASSLVGDSYEQYF
v_gene: TRBV28; d_gene: NA; abundance: NA; j_gene: TRBJ1-2; CDR3nt: TGTGCCAGCAGTTTACCGAGGGGAGGGGGTGGCTACACCTTC; CDR3aa: CASSLPRGGGGYTF
v_gene: TRBV28; d_gene: TRBD1; abundance: NA; j_gene: TRBJ1-6; CDR3nt: TGTGCCAGCAGTTTTCAGGACAGGGGATTTCGATCACCCCTCCACTTT; CDR3aa: CASSFQDRGFRSPLHF
v_gene: TRBV11-2; d_gene: NA; abundance: NA; j_gene: TRBJ2-7; CDR3nt: TGTGCCAGCAGCTGGGACCGGGACGGGTTCTACGAGCAGTACTTC; CDR3aa: CASSWDRDGFYEQYF